This is a list of T cell receptor beta chains from one sample in a study of brain metastases from non-small cell lung cancer. Libraries were prepared by immunoSEQ multiplex PCR; TCRdb keeps only in-frame clonotypes and omits some of them. The repertoire holds over 3,500 clones, approximately 80% seen once, with 7.8% in the top ten. The sequenced material came from primary lung tumor tissue. The origin of the receptors is a donor aged 40 or over with non-small cell lung cancer. Each CDR3 is given with its conserved first and last residue. D genes are given only for firm matches.

j_gene: TRBJ1-5; d_gene: .; v_gene: TRBV4-3; CDR3aa: CASSQNINQPQHF
j_gene: TRBJ2-1; d_gene: .; v_gene: TRBV5-1; CDR3aa: CASSLIGGGNEQFF
j_gene: TRBJ1-1; d_gene: TRBD1; v_gene: TRBV4-2; CDR3aa: CASSHQQGVNTEAFF
j_gene: TRBJ1-1; d_gene: .; v_gene: TRBV3-1/TRBV3-2; CDR3aa: CASSQSGGGTEAFF
j_gene: TRBJ1-3; d_gene: .; v_gene: TRBV28; CDR3aa: CASSFGSGNTIYF
j_gene: TRBJ2-2; d_gene: .; v_gene: TRBV4-2; CDR3aa: CASSQPGAETGELFF
j_gene: TRBJ1-4; d_gene: .; v_gene: TRBV11-1; CDR3aa: CASSIDRTNEKLFF
j_gene: TRBJ1-6; d_gene: TRBD1; v_gene: TRBV19; CDR3aa: CASSIGTGLAAF
j_gene: TRBJ1-1; d_gene: .; v_gene: TRBV19; CDR3aa: CASRVPRSGTEAFF
j_gene: TRBJ2-3; d_gene: TRBD1; v_gene: TRBV7-2; CDR3aa: CASSPGGEQWDTQYF
j_gene: TRBJ2-5; d_gene: .; v_gene: TRBV5-1; CDR3aa: CASSSAGPETQYF
j_gene: TRBJ1-2; d_gene: TRBD1; v_gene: TRBV3-1/TRBV3-2; CDR3aa: CASNDRTGGVYGYTF
j_gene: TRBJ1-5; d_gene: TRBD1; v_gene: TRBV2; CDR3aa: CASSAGQGNNQPQHF
j_gene: TRBJ2-5; d_gene: TRBD2; v_gene: TRBV5-1; CDR3aa: CASSLAGTSGGAWETQYF
j_gene: TRBJ1-1; d_gene: .; v_gene: TRBV7-2; CDR3aa: CASSVDRNTEAFF
j_gene: TRBJ1-5; d_gene: TRBD1; v_gene: TRBV7-2; CDR3aa: CASSLSTRAGGNQPQHF
j_gene: TRBJ1-1; d_gene: .; v_gene: TRBV6-5; CDR3aa: CASRREGLGTEAFF
j_gene: TRBJ1-1; d_gene: TRBD1; v_gene: TRBV6-6; CDR3aa: CASSFIDRGVEAFF
j_gene: TRBJ1-2; d_gene: TRBD1; v_gene: TRBV7-2; CDR3aa: CASSLVVSAQGVSYGYTF
j_gene: TRBJ2-6; d_gene: .; v_gene: TRBV11-1; CDR3aa: CASSKISSGANVLTF
j_gene: TRBJ2-6; d_gene: .; v_gene: TRBV6-5; CDR3aa: CASKSTSSGANVLTF
j_gene: TRBJ1-1; d_gene: .; v_gene: TRBV7-8; CDR3aa: CASIQIGGANTEAFF
j_gene: TRBJ2-5; d_gene: .; v_gene: TRBV14; CDR3aa: CASSQPGTLQETQYF
j_gene: TRBJ1-5; d_gene: .; v_gene: TRBV6-2/TRBV6-3; CDR3aa: CASSWGPSGFSNQPQHF
j_gene: TRBJ2-1; d_gene: .; v_gene: TRBV27; CDR3aa: CASSLLGGAIEQFF